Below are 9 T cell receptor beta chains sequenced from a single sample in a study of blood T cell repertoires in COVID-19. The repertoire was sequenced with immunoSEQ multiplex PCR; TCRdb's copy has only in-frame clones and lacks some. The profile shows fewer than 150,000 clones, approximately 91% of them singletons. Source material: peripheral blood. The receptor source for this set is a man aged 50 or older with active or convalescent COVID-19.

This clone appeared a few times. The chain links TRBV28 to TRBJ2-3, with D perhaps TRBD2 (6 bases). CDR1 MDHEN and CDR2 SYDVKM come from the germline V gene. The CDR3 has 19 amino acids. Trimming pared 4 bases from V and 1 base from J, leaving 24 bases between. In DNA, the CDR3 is TGTGCCAGCAGTTCCATATTCGGGACTCGACTGACTGGCACAGATACGCAGTATTTT. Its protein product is CASSSIFGTRLTGTDTQYF.

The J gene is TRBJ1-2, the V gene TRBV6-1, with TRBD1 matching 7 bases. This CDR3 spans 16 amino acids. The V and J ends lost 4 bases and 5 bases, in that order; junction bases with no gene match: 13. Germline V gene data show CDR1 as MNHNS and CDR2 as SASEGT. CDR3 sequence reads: CASSGWDSRLVYGYTF. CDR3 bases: TGTGCCAGCAGTGGGTGGGACAGTAGATTGGTTTATGGCTACACCTTC.

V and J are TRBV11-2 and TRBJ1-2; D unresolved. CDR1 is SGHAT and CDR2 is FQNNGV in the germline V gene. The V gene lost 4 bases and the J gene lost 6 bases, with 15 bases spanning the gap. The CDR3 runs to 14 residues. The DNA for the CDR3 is TGTGCCAGCAGCTCCGGGATCTTTTTGGATGGCTACACCTTC. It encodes CASSSGIFLDGYTF.

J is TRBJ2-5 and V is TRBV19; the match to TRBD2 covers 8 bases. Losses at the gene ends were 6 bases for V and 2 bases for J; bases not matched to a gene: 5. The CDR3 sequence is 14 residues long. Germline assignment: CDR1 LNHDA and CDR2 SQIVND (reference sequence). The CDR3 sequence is CASRAGGGQETQYF. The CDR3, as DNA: TGTGCCAGTAGGGCGGGAGGAGGACAAGAGACCCAGTACTTC. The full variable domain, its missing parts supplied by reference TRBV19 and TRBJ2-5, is DGGITQSPKYLFRKEGQNVTLSCEQNLNHDAMYWYRQDPGQGLRLIYYSQIVNDFQKGDIAEGYSVSREKKESFPLTVTSAQKNPTAFYLCASRAGGGQETQYFGPGTRLLVL.

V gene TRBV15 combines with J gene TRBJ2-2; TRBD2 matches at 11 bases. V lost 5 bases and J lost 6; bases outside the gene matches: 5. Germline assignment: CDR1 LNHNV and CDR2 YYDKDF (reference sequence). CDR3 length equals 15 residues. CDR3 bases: TGTGCCACCAGCGTAGCGGGAGGGGACTCCGGGGAGCTGTTTTTT. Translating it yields CATSVAGGDSGELFF.

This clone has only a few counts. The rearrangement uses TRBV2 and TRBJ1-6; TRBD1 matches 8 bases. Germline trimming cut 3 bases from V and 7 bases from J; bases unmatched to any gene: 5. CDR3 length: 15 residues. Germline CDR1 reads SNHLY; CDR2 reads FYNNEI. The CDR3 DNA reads TGTGCCAGCAGTGACGGGACAGGAATGAATTCACCCCTCCACTTT. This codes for CASSDGTGMNSPLHF.

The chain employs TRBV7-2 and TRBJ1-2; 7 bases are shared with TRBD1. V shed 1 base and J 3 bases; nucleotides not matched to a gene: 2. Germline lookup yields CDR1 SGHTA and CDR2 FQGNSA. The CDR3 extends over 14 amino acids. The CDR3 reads CASSLDRGHYGYTF. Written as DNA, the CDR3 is TGTGCCAGCAGCTTAGACAGGGGACACTATGGCTACACCTTC. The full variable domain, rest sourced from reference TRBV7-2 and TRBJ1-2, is GAGVSQSPSNKVTEKGKDVELRCDPISGHTALYWYRQSLGQGLEFLIYFQGNSAPDKSGLPSDRFSAERTGGSVSTLTIQRTQQEDSAVYLCASSLDRGHYGYTFGSGTRLTVV.

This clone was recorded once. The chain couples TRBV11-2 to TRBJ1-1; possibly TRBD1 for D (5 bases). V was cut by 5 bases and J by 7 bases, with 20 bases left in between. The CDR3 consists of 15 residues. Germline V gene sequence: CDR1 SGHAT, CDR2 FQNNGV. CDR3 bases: TGTGCCAGCAGCCTCGACCGGAGGGCGGGGGGTGAAGCTTTCTTT. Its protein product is CASSLDRRAGGEAFF.

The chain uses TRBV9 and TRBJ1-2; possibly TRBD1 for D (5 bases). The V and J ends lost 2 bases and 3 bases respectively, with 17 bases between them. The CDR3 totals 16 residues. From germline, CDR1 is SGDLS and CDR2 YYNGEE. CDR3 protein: CASSVGRAGRDYGYTF. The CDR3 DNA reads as TGTGCCAGCAGCGTGGGGAGGGCAGGGAGGGACTATGGCTACACCTTC.